The 13 T cell receptor beta chains given below trace back to one sample, sequenced in a study of blood T cell repertoires in COVID-19. Sequencing was performed with immunoSEQ multiplex PCR; in TCRdb, only in-frame clones are kept and a portion is missing. The table records 150,000 to 200,000 clones, just over 90% of them present only once. Sequencing was carried out using peripheral blood. All receptors derive from a man aged 18-30 years with COVID-19, enrolled during active disease.

This clone occurred once. The chain carries TRBV14 and TRBJ2-7; 10 nucleotides align to TRBD1. Trimming took 5 bases from V and 7 from J; bases not matched to a gene: 11. This CDR3 contains 15 residues. Germline CDR1 is SGHDN and CDR2 is FVKESK. DNA for the CDR3: TGTGCCAGCAGCACCGGGACAGGGGCACCCCGGGAGCAGTACTTC. Protein: CASSTGTGAPREQYF.

The rearrangement links TRBV15 to TRBJ1-2; D unclear. CDR3 length: 16 residues. Germline CDR1 and CDR2: LNHNV and YYDKDF (reference sequence). V was cut by 0 bases and J by 7 bases, with 18 bases left in between. Here the CDR3 DNA reads TGTGCCACCAGCAGAGATCGAGAGGCAAGGAGAGCTGGCTACACCTTC. This encodes CATSRDREARRAGYTF.

V and J are TRBV6-1 and TRBJ2-3; 7 nucleotides agree with TRBD2. J gave up 3 bases and V 2 bases, and 20 bases lay outside the gene matches. The CDR3 is made up of 20 amino acids. Germline loops: CDR1 MNHNS, CDR2 SASEGT. Here the CDR3 reads CASSERFLRGLRLGTDTQYF. In DNA form, the CDR3 reads TGTGCCAGCAGTGAAAGGTTCCTGAGGGGACTACGGCTAGGAACAGATACGCAGTATTTT.

The chain uses TRBV13 and TRBJ2-1; D ambiguous. Germline values: CDR1 PRHDT, CDR2 FYEKMQ (reference sequence). The CDR3 is 13 amino acids. V lost 1 base, J lost 10 bases, and 11 bases lay in between. The CDR3 is CASSLAVSLEQFF. The CDR3 DNA reads as TGTGCCAGCAGCTTAGCGGTTAGTCTGGAGCAGTTCTTC.

J is TRBJ2-1 and V is TRBV25-1; 8 positions agree with TRBD1. Germline values: CDR1 MGHDK, CDR2 SYGVNS. The CDR3 extends over 15 amino acids. V trimming: 6 bases; J trimming: 4 bases; junction bases outside the gene matches: 8. The CDR3 DNA is TGTGCCAGCAGCCTTGAACAGGGGGTATACAATGAGCAGTTCTTC. This translates into CASSLEQGVYNEQFF.

This clone appeared a single time. V gene TRBV11-2 combines with J gene TRBJ1-5; D remains ambiguous. Germline values: CDR1 SGHAT, CDR2 FQNNGV. CDR3 size: 13 residues. Between the trimmed V and J ends, which lost 5 bases and 3 bases, there was a span of 8 bases. The CDR3 region is CASSTGLNQPQHF. CDR3 bases: TGTGCCAGCAGCACTGGACTCAATCAGCCCCAGCATTTT.

Worth noting for this clone: Sequence at one end of the junction differs from germline and may be a read error. The chain carries TRBV5-1 and TRBJ1-1; D is unresolved. This CDR3 spans 13 amino acids. CDR1 is SGHRS, CDR2 YFSETQ, per germline. The CDR3 nucleotides are TGCGCCAGCAGGTTGGGAGCGAACACTGAAGCTTTCTTT. Translating it yields CASRLGANTEAFF.

The chain couples TRBV18 to TRBJ2-7; D gene uncertain. The CDR3 is 12 residues long. V dropped 0 bases and J dropped 4 bases, with 4 bases sitting between them. Germline V lookup: CDR1 KGHSH, CDR2 LQKENI. The CDR3: CASSPPGYEQYF. The DNA of the CDR3 is TGTGCCAGCTCACCACCCGGGTACGAGCAGTACTTC.

The V gene is TRBV13, the J gene TRBJ1-1, with a possible D match to TRBD1 (5 bases). The CDR3 is 14 residues long. Deletions cut 6 bases from V and 0 bases from J, with 11 bases between. Germline-derived CDR1 and CDR2 are PRHDT and FYEKMQ (reference sequence). The CDR3: CASRQGALNTEAFF. DNA for the CDR3: TGTGCCAGCAGACAAGGGGCCTTGAACACTGAAGCTTTCTTT.

The chain joins TRBV24-1 to TRBJ2-1; the match to TRBD2 covers 15 bases. There are 18 residues in the CDR3. The trim removed 5 bases at V and 0 bases at J, leaving 4 bases unmatched. Germline CDR1 is KGHDR and CDR2 is SFDVKD. CDR3 region: CATSAWTSGRASYNEQFF. In DNA form, the CDR3 reads TGTGCCACCAGTGCCTGGACTAGCGGGAGGGCCTCCTACAATGAGCAGTTCTTC.

On this clone: Mismatch with germline at one junction end may stem from a read error. This rearrangement joins TRBV7-7 to TRBJ2-2; 9 nucleotides match TRBD1. Germline V lookup: CDR1 SSHAT, CDR2 FNYEAQ (reference sequence). CDR3 length: 15 amino acids. CDR3 DNA sequence: TGTGCTAGCAGCTACGGACAGGGGAAGTCCGGGGAGCTGTTTTTT. This gives the protein CASSYGQGKSGELFF.

The J gene is TRBJ1-2, the V gene TRBV14; D is undetermined. V lost 1 base, J lost 6 bases, and 12 bases lay in between. CDR1 and CDR2 from the germline V gene are SGHDN and FVKESK. This CDR3 has 14 residues. The CDR3: CASSQGFRKDGYTF. The CDR3 nucleotides are TGTGCCAGCAGCCAAGGTTTCAGAAAAGATGGCTACACCTTC.

The V call is TRBV5-1, the J call TRBJ2-7; 11 bases agree with TRBD1. CDR3 length: 16 amino acids. The V segment lost 2 bases and the J segment 3 bases; nucleotides outside the gene matches: 7. Germline CDR1 SGHRS, CDR2 YFSETQ. CDR3 sequence reads: CASSFTPGTGGYEQYF. CDR3 sequence (DNA): TGCGCCAGCAGCTTTACCCCCGGGACAGGGGGCTACGAGCAGTACTTC.